A selection of T cell receptor beta chains follows, all from one sample in a study of blood T cell repertoires in COVID-19. Here immunoSEQ multiplex PCR was the method, and the copy in TCRdb shows in-frame clones only, minus some. The sample yields tens of thousands of clones, 85% seen once. Sample: peripheral blood. The receptors stem from an elderly man with acute or convalescent COVID-19. CDR3s include the opening cysteine and the closing phenylalanine or tryptophan. A D gene is named only where the DNA matches it firmly. Some rows mark clone size as missing; the rest say once, few, many or name a class of expanded clone.

CDR3aa,CDR3nt,v_gene,abundance,j_gene,d_gene
CATSKYWDRKGASNQPQHF,TGTGCCACCAGCAAGTACTGGGACAGGAAAGGGGCTAGCAATCAGCCCCAGCATTTT,TRBV24-1,few,TRBJ1-5,TRBD1
CSASSSLGLLSTEAFF,TGCAGCGCGTCTTCGTCTCTCGGTCTGCTGTCCACTGAAGCTTTCTTT,TRBV29-1,-,TRBJ1-1,-
CASSYGLWRGEAFF,TGTGCCAGCAGTTACGGGCTTTGGAGGGGTGAAGCTTTCTTT,TRBV6-2/TRBV6-3,-,TRBJ1-1,-
CASSTGINEKLFF,TGTGCCAGCTCGACAGGAATTAATGAAAAACTGTTTTTT,TRBV18,-,TRBJ1-4,-
CARPILGYSNQPQHF,TGTGCCAGACCCATTCTCGGTTATAGCAATCAGCCCCAGCATTTT,TRBV27,-,TRBJ1-5,-
CASSLQGWSPLHF,TGTGCCAGCAGCTTACAGGGGTGGTCACCCCTCCACTTT,TRBV7-2,-,TRBJ1-6,-
CASSLRAGGSWQETQYF,TGTGCCAGCAGCTTAAGAGCGGGAGGATCGTGGCAGGAGACCCAGTACTTC,TRBV7-7,once,TRBJ2-5,TRBD2
CASSRPTGTGSHNEQFF,TGTGCCAGCAGCCGGCCGACCGGGACAGGGTCCCACAATGAGCAGTTCTTC,TRBV5-4,-,TRBJ2-1,TRBD1
CASSLGGGRTEAFF,TGTGCCAGCAGTCTCGGGGGGGGGAGGACTGAAGCTTTCTTT,TRBV25-1,-,TRBJ1-1,-
CASSIGSGRGFQETQYF,TGTGCCAGTAGTATAGGCAGCGGGAGGGGTTTCCAAGAGACCCAGTACTTC,TRBV19,-,TRBJ2-5,TRBD2
CASSLSLDFSYEQYF,TGTGCCAGCAGCTTATCCCTCGACTTTTCCTACGAGCAGTACTTC,TRBV7-6,-,TRBJ2-7,-
CASNLRSGNNEQFF,TGTGCCAGCAACTTGAGGAGCGGGAATAATGAGCAGTTCTTC,TRBV5-4,-,TRBJ2-1,TRBD2
CASSSPWGGRRDEQFF,TGTGCCAGCAGTTCCCCCTGGGGCGGGAGGAGGGATGAGCAGTTCTTC,TRBV28,few,TRBJ2-1,TRBD2
CSASSQGYGYTF,TGCAGTGCTAGTTCGCAGGGCTATGGCTACACCTTC,TRBV20-1,-,TRBJ1-2,-
CASSPPNGHGRQPQHF,TGTGCCAGCTCACCTCCTAACGGTCATGGGAGGCAGCCCCAGCATTTT,TRBV18,-,TRBJ1-5,-
CASSQGNSGELFF,TGCGCCAGCAGCCAGGGGAACTCCGGGGAGCTGTTTTTT,TRBV5-1,once,TRBJ2-2,-
CASRTVGGPYEQYF,TGTGCCAGTAGAACGGTTGGAGGCCCCTACGAGCAGTACTTC,TRBV19,-,TRBJ2-7,-
CASSYWTSGRGRNEQFF,TGCGCCAGCAGCTACTGGACTAGCGGGAGAGGGAGGAATGAGCAGTTCTTC,TRBV5-1,-,TRBJ2-1,TRBD2
CASKLRGDAEAFF,TGTGCCAGTAAGCTTAGGGGTGACGCTGAAGCTTTCTTT,TRBV19,-,TRBJ1-1,-
CASSLFREDEETQYF,TGTGCCAGCAGCTTGTTCCGGGAAGACGAAGAGACCCAGTACTTC,TRBV5-4,-,TRBJ2-5,-
CASSLAFSFRTGELFF,TGTGCCAGCAGCTTAGCCTTTTCATTCAGGACCGGGGAGCTGTTTTTT,TRBV7-9,-,TRBJ2-2,-
CASSLSWTGVVEQFF,TGCGCCAGCAGCTTGAGTTGGACAGGGGTTGTTGAGCAGTTCTTC,TRBV5-1,-,TRBJ2-1,TRBD1
CASSRVAGNTGELFF,TGTGCCAGCAGTAGGGTAGCGGGAAACACCGGGGAGCTGTTTTTT,TRBV25-1,-,TRBJ2-2,TRBD2
CASSSGLAGTQYTQYF,TGCGCCAGCAGCTCGGGACTAGCGGGAACCCAGTATACGCAGTATTTT,TRBV5-1,-,TRBJ2-3,TRBD2
CASSIPQVGQPQHF,TGTGCCAGTAGTATCCCCCAGGTTGGTCAGCCCCAGCATTTT,TRBV19,-,TRBJ1-5,-
CSVAGTSGRSGDNEQFF,TGCAGCGTAGCCGGGACTAGCGGGAGATCGGGTGACAATGAGCAGTTCTTC,TRBV29-1,-,TRBJ2-1,TRBD2
CASSSTGILEAFF,TGTGCCAGCAGTTCGACAGGTATCCTGGAAGCTTTCTTT,TRBV6-2/TRBV6-3,few,TRBJ1-1,-
CAISERGRSYEQYF,TGTGCCATCAGTGAGAGGGGTCGCAGCTACGAGCAGTACTTC,TRBV10-3,-,TRBJ2-7,-
CASTKTGRTEAFF,TGTGCCAGTACCAAGACAGGGCGGACTGAAGCTTTCTTT,TRBV19,-,TRBJ1-1,TRBD1
CASSLGSGGRTETQYF,TGTGCCAGCAGTTTGGGGAGTGGCGGGAGAACGGAGACCCAGTACTTC,TRBV28,-,TRBJ2-5,TRBD2
CAWTIYRGGTEAFF,TGTGCCTGGACTATTTACAGGGGCGGGACTGAAGCTTTCTTT,TRBV30,once,TRBJ1-1,TRBD1
CASSQEPVNTEAFF,TGTGCCAGCAGCCAAGAACCGGTGAACACTGAAGCTTTCTTT,TRBV3-1/TRBV3-2,once,TRBJ1-1,-
CASSSSGLSNEKLFF,TGTGCCAGCAGCTCCTCGGGACTCTCAAATGAAAAACTGTTTTTT,TRBV9,-,TRBJ1-4,-
CASSNSRSYNEQFF,TGTGCCAGCAGCAACAGCCGGTCCTACAATGAGCAGTTCTTC,TRBV2,-,TRBJ2-1,-
CASSITTHRSSYNSPLHF,TGTGCCAGTAGTATAACCACCCACAGAAGCTCCTATAATTCACCCCTCCACTTT,TRBV19,-,TRBJ1-6,-